These 22 T cell receptor beta chains were all obtained from the same sample, sequenced in a study of T cell changes during pregnancy in multiple sclerosis (dated by TCRdb to between 2018 and 2021). Library construction relied on the immunoSEQ multiplex PCR assay. The table comes from immuneACCESS by way of TCRdb, which keeps in-frame sequences with V and J called. Part of the clones is missing from these tables; in studies checked, under half for an unresolved V gene and the rest for unknown reasons. Within this sample are roughly 58,000 clones, with 92% of them counted one time only. Together, the top ten hold more than 0.15% of the sample. Specimen: CD4+ T cells from peripheral blood mononuclear cells, collected after pregnancy. These receptors were collected from a female donor in good health, enrolled as a control in a pregnancy study.

This clone was counted once. The chain uses TRBV18 and TRBJ1-5, with D possibly TRBD1 on 6 matching bases. V dropped 3 bases and J dropped 2 bases, with 14 bases sitting between them. This CDR3 is 16 amino acids long. CDR1 KGHSH and CDR2 LQKENI come from the germline V gene. CDR3 nucleotide sequence: TGTGCCAGCTCACCGATGAACTCAGGGGGCAATCAGCCCCAGCATTTT. It specifies CASSPMNSGGNQPQHF.

This chain uses TRBV29-1 with TRBJ2-7, with 7 bases aligning to TRBD1. V trimming: 4 bases; J trimming: 2 bases; junction bases outside the gene matches: 5. In germline, CDR1 is SQVTM, CDR2 ANQGSEA. CDR3 length equals 13 residues. In DNA form, the CDR3 reads TGCAGCGTTGCTAGGACAGGCGCCTACGAGCAGTACTTC. Its translation is CSVARTGAYEQYF.

The V call is TRBV15, the J call TRBJ1-1; D uncertain. Germline-derived CDR1 and CDR2 are LNHNV and YYDKDF (reference sequence). The CDR3 is 13 amino acids. Trimming shortened V by 3 bases and J by 1 base, and 6 bases separated the two germline ends. For the CDR3, the DNA is TGTGCCACCAGCAGGGCCCCGAACACTGAAGCTTTCTTT. Its protein is CATSRAPNTEAFF.

This clone turned up a few times. V gene TRBV14 combines with J gene TRBJ1-2; D gene uncertain. Looked up from germline, CDR1 is SGHDN and CDR2 is FVKESK. The CDR3 is 14 residues long. V lost 4 bases and J lost 4, with 13 bases in between. The CDR3 DNA follows: TGTGCCAGCAGCCCAATAACAGCTGCCTATGGCTACACCTTC. It encodes CASSPITAAYGYTF.

This clone came up once. This chain uses TRBV4-1 with TRBJ2-7; the D gene is possibly TRBD2 (5 bases). Per germline, CDR1 MGHRA and CDR2 YSYEKL. The CDR3 runs 15 residues. The V and J ends lost 0 bases and 1 base respectively, with 10 bases between them. The CDR3 reads CASSQDGGRSYEQYF. The CDR3 bases are TGCGCCAGCAGCCAAGATGGAGGCAGATCCTACGAGCAGTACTTC.

The CDR3 DNA is TGTGCCAGCAGCAGAAAAGCCTCTGGGGCCAACGTCCTGACTTTC. Translating gives CASSRKASGANVLTF. The rearrangement uses TRBV5-8 and TRBJ2-6; D call uncertain. The CDR3 consists of 15 residues. CDR1 SGHTS and CDR2 YDEGEE come from the germline V gene. V was clipped by 4 bases and J by 0 bases, with 8 bases between them.

The rearrangement joins TRBV7-2 to TRBJ1-6, with a possible D match to TRBD1 (6 bases). The germline V and J ends were trimmed by 5 bases and 7 bases, with 15 bases remaining between them. CDR1 and CDR2 (germline): SGHTA, FQGNSA. The CDR3 has 15 residues. The CDR3 region is CASSPNTGQNSPLHF. For the CDR3, the DNA is TGTGCCAGCAGCCCTAATACAGGGCAGAATTCACCCCTCCACTTT.

This clone showed up just a few times. V gene TRBV19 combines with J gene TRBJ1-2; D is unresolved. V lost 5 bases and J 2 bases, leaving 9 bases between the germline ends. The V gene's germline CDR1 is LNHDA and CDR2 SQIVND (reference sequence). CDR3 length equals 13 residues. This CDR3 reads CASSPDTNYGYTF. The DNA for the CDR3 is TGTGCCAGTAGTCCTGACACGAACTATGGCTACACCTTC.

The CDR3 coding sequence is TGTGCCACCGGGATTGGGGGGATAGGCAATCAGCCCCAGCATTTT. Residues: CATGIGGIGNQPQHF. The V and J genes are TRBV6-1 and TRBJ1-5, with D maybe TRBD1 (5 bases). CDR1 and CDR2 (germline): MNHNS, SASEGT. The CDR3 consists of 15 residues. Trimming took 10 bases from V and 2 from J, leaving 18 bases between them.

The count of this clone is one. The CDR3 loop reads CASALAGGSYEQYF. CDR3 bases: TGTGCCAGCGCACTAGCGGGGGGTTCCTACGAGCAGTACTTC. This sequence joins TRBV6-1 and TRBJ2-7; 12 nucleotides line up with TRBD2. Trimming cost V 8 bases and J 1 base; bases outside gene matches: 3. The germline V gene has CDR1 MNHNS and CDR2 SASEGT. The CDR3 runs 14 residues.

The chain employs TRBV4-3 and TRBJ2-1; D is unclear. The germline gives CDR1 LGHNA, CDR2 YSLEER. The germline V and J ends were trimmed by 2 bases and 7 bases, with 3 bases remaining between them. The CDR3 loop spans 11 amino acids. CDR3 residues: CASSQTNEQFF. As DNA, the CDR3 is TGCGCCAGCAGCCAAACAAATGAGCAGTTCTTC.

The chain recombines TRBV4-3 with TRBJ1-2, with D possibly being TRBD1 (5 bases). Germline V lookup: CDR1 LGHNA, CDR2 YSLEER. The CDR3 has 14 amino acids. V lost 0 bases to trimming and J lost 7 bases, with 12 bases between them. CDR3 nucleotide sequence: TGCGCCAGCAGCCAAGATGGGGGGAACGGTGGCTACACCTTC. The encoded protein is CASSQDGGNGGYTF.

The chain has TRBV2 and TRBJ1-5; D gene unclear. CDR3 length: 15 amino acids. The germline V and J ends were trimmed by 8 bases and 3 bases, with 17 bases remaining between them. Germline values: CDR1 SNHLY, CDR2 FYNNEI. CDR3 loop: CASGREGDPNQPQHF. For the CDR3, the DNA is TGTGCCAGCGGGAGGGAGGGAGATCCCAATCAGCCCCAGCATTTT.

V and J are TRBV6-1 and TRBJ1-4; TRBD1 matches at 10 bases. Looked up from germline, CDR1 is MNHNS and CDR2 is SASEGT. V gave up 4 bases and J gave up 7 bases; unmatched junction bases: 9. This CDR3 has 16 residues. CDR3 bases: TGTGCCAGCAGTGGAAATACCGGGACAGGGGTTGAAAAACTGTTTTTT. It yields the protein CASSGNTGTGVEKLFF.

V and J are TRBV30 and TRBJ1-2; no reliable D call. Germline-derived CDR1 and CDR2 are GTSNPN and SVGIG (reference sequence). V was shortened by 0 bases and J by 8 bases, with 7 bases between the two germline ends. The CDR3 contains 11 residues. As DNA, the CDR3 is TGTGCCTGGAGTGTTGTGACAGGCTACACCTTC. This translates into CAWSVVTGYTF. The variable domain in full, completed from reference TRBV30 and TRBJ1-2, reads SQTIHQWPATLVQPVGSPLSLECTVEGTSNPNLYWYRQAAGRGLQLLFYSVGIGQISSEVPQNLSASRPQDRQFILSSKKLLLSDSGFYLCAWSVVTGYTFGSGTRLTVV.

The genes are TRBV27 and TRBJ1-3, with 7 nucleotides matching TRBD1. The CDR3 extends over 15 amino acids. V shed 2 bases, J shed 4 bases, and the junction held 5 bases outside the gene matches. CDR1 and CDR2 (germline): MNHEY, SMNVEV (reference sequence). This CDR3 reads CASSLRVGGGNTIYF. CDR3 in DNA: TGTGCCAGCAGTTTAAGGGTAGGGGGCGGAAACACCATATATTTT.

The rearrangement joins TRBV19 to TRBJ1-5; D is unclear. Germline loops: CDR1 LNHDA, CDR2 SQIVND (reference sequence). Trimming took off 3 bases at V and 4 bases at J, with 10 bases between the two ends. The CDR3 is 14 residues long. CDR3 in DNA: TGTGCCAGTAGTATTGTGCGGACTAATCAGCCCCAGCATTTT. Translation gives CASSIVRTNQPQHF.

V gene TRBV5-4 combines with J gene TRBJ2-1; 9 nucleotides match TRBD2. V trimming: 2 bases; J trimming: 3 bases; junction bases outside the gene matches: 3. This CDR3 is 15 amino acids long. The germline V gene has CDR1 SGHNT and CDR2 YYREEE (reference sequence). CDR3 DNA: TGTGCCAGCAGCTTAGCGGGGGGCATCTACAATGAGCAGTTCTTC. The encoded protein is CASSLAGGIYNEQFF. Full variable domain (outside the CDR3, taken from reference TRBV5-4 and TRBJ2-1): ETGVTQSPTHLIKTRGQQVTLRCSSQSGHNTVSWYQQALGQGPQFIFQYYREEENGRGNFPPRFSGLQFPNYSSELNVNALELDDSALYLCASSLAGGIYNEQFFGPGTRLTVL.

V is TRBV11-1 and J is TRBJ2-7; 8 bases line up with TRBD1. The V gene end was trimmed by 5 bases and the J gene end by 3 bases; junction bases not matched to a gene: 12. The CDR3 has 16 amino acids. Germline-derived CDR1 and CDR2 are SGHAT and FQDESV (reference sequence). CDR3 amino acids: CASSLPSDRDLYEQYF. CDR3 coding DNA: TGTGCCAGCAGCCTCCCCTCGGACAGGGACCTCTACGAGCAGTACTTC.

This chain joins TRBV29-1 and TRBJ1-3, with 8 bases that match TRBD1. V was pared by 0 bases and J by 3 bases, with 1 base of the junction left unmatched. The CDR3 covers 14 residues. Germline V gives CDR1 SQVTM, CDR2 ANQGSEA. DNA for the CDR3: TGCAGCGTTGAAGACAGGGGGCTTGGAAACACCATATATTTT. It translates to CSVEDRGLGNTIYF.

The chain employs TRBV19 and TRBJ1-5; D possibly corresponds to TRBD1 (5 bases). The V and J ends lost 6 bases and 5 bases respectively, with 8 bases between them. The CDR3 has 12 amino acids. Germline loops: CDR1 LNHDA, CDR2 SQIVND (reference sequence). The CDR3 coding sequence is TGTGCCAGTAGGGACAAAGATCAGCCCCAGCATTTT. Residues: CASRDKDQPQHF.

The chain has TRBV6-1 and TRBJ1-2; the D gene is possibly TRBD1 (5 bases). There are 15 residues in the CDR3. V lost 4 bases to trimming and J lost 7 bases, with 19 bases between them. Germline V lookup: CDR1 MNHNS, CDR2 SASEGT. The CDR3 region is CASSVTREGMFGYTF. In nucleotides, the CDR3 is TGTGCCAGCAGTGTAACCAGGGAGGGGATGTTTGGCTACACCTTC.